Shown below are 27 T cell receptor beta chains from a single sample sequenced in a study of CD8 T cells in ankylosing spondylitis. TCRdb passed the 5' RACE reads through MiXCR, listing each CDR3 protein once. Of 15,000 to 20,000 distinct CDR3 sequences listed, 7% to 10% are singletons. The sample taken for sequencing was blood. The receptors were sampled from a male donor with ankylosing spondylitis or in good health (not recorded which).

This clonotype showed up many times. This chain uses TRBV20-1 with TRBJ2-1; D uncertain. CDR3 length equals 14 residues. Germline V lookup: CDR1 DFQATT, CDR2 SNEGSKA (reference sequence). The V and J ends lost 5 bases and 4 bases respectively, with 15 bases between them. CDR3 sequence (DNA): TGCAGTGCTGGGTCCCAGTCTACGTACAATGAGCAGTTCTTC. As protein: CSAGSQSTYNEQFF.

A few counts support this clonotype. This chain uses TRBV6-2 or TRBV6-3 with TRBJ1-5; D is uncertain. Germline V gives CDR1 MNHEY, CDR2 SVGEGT. V was cut by 4 bases and J by 0 bases, with 16 bases left in between. The CDR3 totals 17 residues. The CDR3: CASSSLTFTPSNQPQHF. The CDR3 DNA is TGTGCCAGCAGTTCCCTGACCTTCACTCCTAGCAATCAGCCCCAGCATTTT.

This clonotype was observed at least ten times. The chain recombines TRBV6-5 with TRBJ2-1, with D possibly matching TRBD2 (6 bases). This CDR3 comprises 14 residues. Trimming took off 3 bases at V and 6 bases at J, with 12 bases between the two ends. Germline V lookup: CDR1 MNHEY, CDR2 SVGAGI. The DNA of the CDR3 is TGTGCCAGCAGTTATGGAGGGGCCGGCAATGAGCAGTTCTTC. This gives the protein CASSYGGAGNEQFF.

This clonotype has at least ten counts. The V call is TRBV27, the J call TRBJ1-4; no definite D call. V lost 5 bases, J lost 7 bases, and 14 bases lay in between. The CDR3 spans 14 residues. Germline V lookup: CDR1 MNHEY, CDR2 SMNVEV (reference sequence). CDR3 amino acids: CASSQEWPGEKLFF. DNA for the CDR3: TGTGCCAGCAGTCAGGAATGGCCCGGTGAAAAACTGTTTTTT.

This clonotype was seen ten or more times. V gene TRBV7-3 combines with J gene TRBJ2-1; weak D call: TRBD2 (5 bases). The CDR3 is 15 residues long. Trimming removed 4 bases from V and 5 bases from J, with 15 bases in between. CDR1 is SGHTA, CDR2 FQGTGA, per germline. The CDR3 DNA reads as TGTGCCAGCAGCTGTCTCCGGGATTGTGACAATGAGCAGTTCTTC. This sequence encodes CASSCLRDCDNEQFF.

The V gene is TRBV6-1, the J gene TRBJ2-1; D gene ambiguous. Germline lookup yields CDR1 MNHNS and CDR2 SASEGT. V was trimmed by 1 base and J by 4 bases, leaving 2 bases between them. The CDR3 totals 12 residues. The chain's CDR3 is CASSEVYNEQFF. As DNA, the CDR3 is TGTGCCAGCAGTGAAGTGTACAATGAGCAGTTCTTC.

The rearrangement links TRBV11-2 to TRBJ2-5; D unclear. Germline V gives CDR1 SGHAT, CDR2 FQNNGV. The CDR3 extends over 15 amino acids. The V end was cut by 7 bases, the J end by 5 bases, with 20 bases between. The CDR3 DNA reads TGTGCCAGCACCAAACAGACCGTTGTGGGTGAGACCCAGTACTTC. Translated, it gives CASTKQTVVGETQYF. Looking up the rest from reference TRBV11-2 and TRBJ2-5 gives the full variable domain: EAGVAQSPRYKIIEKRQSVAFWCNPISGHATLYWYQQILGQGPKLLIQFQNNGVVDDSQLPKDRFSAERLKGVDSTLKIQPAKLEDSAVYLCASTKQTVVGETQYFGPGTRLLVL.

This clonotype came up a few times. The chain joins TRBV7-2 to TRBJ1-5; unclear D gene. Trimming removed 0 bases at V and 4 bases at J, with 7 bases between. CDR3 size: 14 residues. Germline V gene data show CDR1 as SGHTA and CDR2 as FQGNSA. The CDR3 DNA reads as TGTGCCAGCAGCTTAGCCAACGCGAATCAGCCCCAGCATTTT. Translation: CASSLANANQPQHF.

This clonotype appeared many times. This chain uses TRBV20-1 with TRBJ2-1; 9 nucleotides agree with TRBD2. Germline CDR1 and CDR2: DFQATT and SNEGSKA (reference sequence). The CDR3 extends over 14 amino acids. The V gene end was trimmed by 6 bases and the J gene end by 7 bases; junction bases not matched to a gene: 10. CDR3 in amino acids: CSANSGRFDNEQFF. The CDR3 DNA sequence: TGCAGTGCCAACAGCGGGAGGTTCGATAATGAGCAGTTCTTC.

Many counts were recorded for this clonotype. The gene calls are TRBV6-2 or TRBV6-3 and TRBJ2-1, with 8 bases that match TRBD2. Germline lookup yields CDR1 MNHEY and CDR2 SVGEGT. V was pared by 2 bases and J by 5 bases, with 2 bases of the junction left unmatched. The CDR3 covers 14 residues. CDR3 DNA sequence: TGTGCCAGCAGTTACAGCGGGAGCCACAATGAGCAGTTCTTC. Encoded protein: CASSYSGSHNEQFF.

The chain couples TRBV29-1 to TRBJ1-1; tentative D call: TRBD1 (6 bases). The germline V gene has CDR1 SQVTM and CDR2 ANQGSEA. Trimming shortened V by 5 bases and J by 5 bases, and 15 bases separated the two germline ends. The CDR3 has 13 amino acids. The CDR3 DNA sequence: TGCAGCGTTCGAAGGACAGAGCGGACTGAAGCTTTCTTT. Its translation is CSVRRTERTEAFF.

In its sample, this clonotype was seen many times. This chain connects TRBV20-1 to TRBJ1-4; D remains ambiguous. The CDR3 runs 14 residues. With 0 bases removed from V and 8 bases from J, the gap between germline ends came to 13 bases. CDR1 is DFQATT, CDR2 SNEGSKA, per germline (reference sequence). CDR3: CSARDPGGQEKLFF. The CDR3 nucleotides are TGCAGTGCTAGAGATCCTGGCGGCCAAGAAAAACTGTTTTTT.

This clonotype was seen a few times. V is TRBV12-5 and J is TRBJ2-2; the D call may be TRBD1 or TRBD2 (6 bases each). Trimming took 4 bases from V and 8 from J, leaving 14 bases between them. This CDR3 comprises 14 residues. Germline loops: CDR1 LGHNT, CDR2 FRNRAP. The CDR3 DNA is TGTGCTAGTGGTTGGGGGGCCATATTAGGGGAGCTGTTTTTT. Protein: CASGWGAILGELFF.

This clonotype was observed many times. The CDR3 region is CASSLLGGSGIGTQYF. In DNA form, the CDR3 reads TGTGCCAGCAGCTTATTAGGGGGTAGCGGGATTGGTACGCAGTATTTT. This rearrangement joins TRBV11-2 to TRBJ2-3, with TRBD2 matching over 8 bases. CDR1 is SGHAT, CDR2 FQNNGV, per germline. The CDR3 covers 16 residues. J was trimmed by 8 bases and V by 2 bases; bases with no gene match: 12.

Ten or more counts support this clonotype. The rearrangement links TRBV7-2 to TRBJ2-4; D gene uncertain. This CDR3 has 18 amino acids. V lost 5 bases and J lost 0, with 20 bases in between. Germline assignment: CDR1 SGHTA and CDR2 FQGNSA. The chain's CDR3 is CASSQFAGRKLAKNIQYF. The CDR3 coding sequence is TGTGCCAGCAGCCAATTTGCTGGGCGGAAACTAGCCAAAAACATTCAGTACTTC.

This clonotype was seen a handful of times. The chain has TRBV20-1 and TRBJ2-7; tentatively, D is TRBD1 or TRBD2 (6 bases each). V was trimmed by 3 bases and J by 6 bases, leaving 21 bases between them. This CDR3 is built from 15 residues. Germline-derived CDR1 and CDR2 are DFQATT and SNEGSKA (reference sequence). Written as DNA, the CDR3 is TGCAGTGCTAGGTACAGGGAGGCTGCAAATGCCGAGCAGTACTTC. This codes for CSARYREAANAEQYF.

In its sample, this clonotype was seen many times. The chain joins TRBV6-6 to TRBJ2-7, with 8 bases identical to TRBD2. J lost 5 bases, V lost 6 bases, and 12 bases had no gene match. CDR1 is MNHNY, CDR2 SVGAGI, per germline (reference sequence). CDR3 length: 15 residues. CDR3 loop: CASSTLGTRRHEQYF. In DNA, the CDR3 is TGTGCCAGCAGCACTTTAGGGACTAGACGTCACGAGCAGTACTTC.

This clonotype was observed a few times. This chain uses TRBV18 with TRBJ2-2; perhaps TRBD2 as D (5 bases). Trimming stripped 1 base from V and 5 bases from J, with 14 bases between. The CDR3 loop spans 16 amino acids. CDR1 is KGHSH and CDR2 is LQKENI in the germline V gene. The CDR3 sequence: CASSPLSGLLTGELFF. The CDR3 nucleotides read TGTGCCAGCTCACCACTCTCCGGACTGCTAACCGGGGAGCTGTTTTTT.

This clonotype was recorded many times. The chain is built from TRBV12-3 or TRBV12-4 and TRBJ2-1, with TRBD2 matching 9 bases. V was clipped by 1 base and J by 6 bases; unmatched bases: 4. CDR3 length: 15 amino acids. The CDR3 loop is CASSLGLAGTNEQFF. The CDR3 DNA is TGTGCCAGCAGTTTAGGGCTAGCGGGAACCAATGAGCAGTTCTTC.

This clonotype was recorded many times. V gene TRBV20-1 combines with J gene TRBJ1-1; no clear D. Trimming stripped 0 bases from V and 11 bases from J, with 10 bases between. The CDR3 sequence is 11 residues long. Germline CDR1 is DFQATT and CDR2 is SNEGSKA (reference sequence). The CDR3 DNA is TGCAGTGCTAGAGAGGAGGGAATGGCTTTCTTT. Its protein is CSAREEGMAFF.

This clonotype occurred many times. The chain is built from TRBV28 and TRBJ2-2; D is unresolved. Germline CDR1 MDHEN, CDR2 SYDVKM. This CDR3 is 15 amino acids long. V was shortened by 2 bases and J by 6 bases, with 13 bases between the two germline ends. The CDR3: CASSLRLTQPGELFF. CDR3 coding DNA: TGTGCCAGCAGTTTAAGGCTGACTCAACCCGGGGAGCTGTTTTTT.

The genes are TRBV11-3 and TRBJ2-1; perhaps TRBD1 as D (6 bases). Trimming took 4 bases from V and 2 from J, leaving 12 bases between them. CDR3 length: 15 residues. The germline CDR1 and CDR2 sequences are SGHNT and YENEEA. CDR3 sequence (DNA): TGTGCCAGCAGCTCCGGGACACCGCCCTACAATGAGCAGTTCTTC. It encodes CASSSGTPPYNEQFF.

Within the sample, this clonotype is medium-sized (0.01 to 0.1%). The J gene is TRBJ2-1, the V gene TRBV7-2; tentatively, D is TRBD2 (6 bases). This CDR3 spans 16 amino acids. The V gene's germline CDR1 is SGHTA and CDR2 FQGNSA. V lost 5 bases and J 0 bases, leaving 14 bases between the germline ends. CDR3 DNA: TGTGCCAGCAGCCTCACCGGAGGGAGCTCCTACAATGAGCAGTTCTTC. Protein product: CASSLTGGSSYNEQFF. Together with reference TRBV7-2 and TRBJ2-1, the CDR3 gives the full variable domain: GAGVSQSPSNKVTEKGKDVELRCDPISGHTALYWYRQSLGQGLEFLIYFQGNSAPDKSGLPSDRFSAERTGGSVSTLTIQRTQQEDSAVYLCASSLTGGSSYNEQFFGPGTRLTVL.

In this sample, this clonotype turned up many times. The chain carries TRBV30 and TRBJ1-1, with D possibly TRBD1 on 5 matching bases. Germline V gives CDR1 GTSNPN, CDR2 SVGIG (reference sequence). V lost 5 bases and J lost 4, with 11 bases in between. The length of the CDR3 is 12 residues. CDR3 region: CAWGSTGTEAFF. The CDR3 DNA sequence: TGTGCCTGGGGAAGTACAGGCACTGAAGCTTTCTTT.

This clonotype was picked up many times. The limits of the CDR3 on the DNA are not certain, so only TCRdb's listed CDR3 is given. The chain carries TRBV28 and TRBJ1-4. Inclusive of both ends, the CDR3 amounts to 16 amino acids. Looked up from germline, CDR1 is MDHEN and CDR2 is SYDVKM. CDR3 in amino acids: CASSFLESGGSEKLFF.

This clonotype has ten or more counts. The gene calls are TRBV20-1 and TRBJ2-3; 7 positions agree with TRBD2. J gave up 6 bases and V 7 bases, and 7 bases lay outside the gene matches. The CDR3 length is 12 residues. CDR1 is DFQATT and CDR2 is SNEGSKA in the germline V gene (reference sequence). The CDR3 nucleotides are TGCAGTGGAAAAGCCGGGGGGGATACGCAGTATTTT. Its protein is CSGKAGGDTQYF.

The chain employs TRBV4-2 and TRBJ1-5; D perhaps matches TRBD1 (5 bases). Germline CDR1 is LGHNA and CDR2 is YNFKEQ. V was shortened by 4 bases and J by 8 bases, with 18 bases between the two germline ends. The CDR3 consists of 15 residues. The CDR3 DNA follows: TGTGCCAGCAGCCGTCGGACATCCCTGGAGGAGCCCCAGCATTTT. Translating gives CASSRRTSLEEPQHF.